This TCR beta chain came from a study of blood T cell repertoires in COVID-19. In the study overall: T cells, B-cell-depleted T cells, or PBMCs supplied cDNA or gDNA.

The trim removed 6 bases at V and 4 bases at J, leaving 9 bases unmatched. Germline values: CDR1 SNHLY, CDR2 FYNNEI. The CDR3 contains 15 residues. Source study methods: Nucleated cell number was recorded as an estimate derived from reference gene primer amplification. The repertoire was sequenced with immunoSEQ multiplex PCR; TCRdb's copy has only in-frame clones and lacks some. D and trimming were read from the DNA, whereas the V and J calls and clone size are those reported in that table. The sample shows a few hundred thousand clones, 80% to 90% of them seen only once. This TCR was recovered from a man aged 50 to 59 with active or convalescent COVID-19. V is TRBV2 and J is TRBJ2-7, with 10 bases identical to TRBD1. The sequenced material came from peripheral blood. The CDR3 is CASRMDRGERYEQYF. The CDR3 DNA sequence: TGTGCCAGCAGGATGGACAGGGGGGAGAGATACGAGCAGTACTTC.